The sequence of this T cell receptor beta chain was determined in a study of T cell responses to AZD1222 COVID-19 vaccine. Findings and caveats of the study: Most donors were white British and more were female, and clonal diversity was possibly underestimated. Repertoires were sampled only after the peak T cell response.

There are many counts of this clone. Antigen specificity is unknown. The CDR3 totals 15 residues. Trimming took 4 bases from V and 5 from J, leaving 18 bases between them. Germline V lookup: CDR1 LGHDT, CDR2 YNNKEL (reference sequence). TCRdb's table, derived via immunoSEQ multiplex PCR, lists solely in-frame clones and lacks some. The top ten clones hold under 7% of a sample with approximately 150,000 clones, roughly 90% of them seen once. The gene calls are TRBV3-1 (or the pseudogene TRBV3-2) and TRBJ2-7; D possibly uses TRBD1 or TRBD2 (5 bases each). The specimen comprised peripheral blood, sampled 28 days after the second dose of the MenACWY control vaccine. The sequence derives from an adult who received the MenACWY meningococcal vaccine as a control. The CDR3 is CASSPAGVRGNEQYF. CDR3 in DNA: TGTGCCAGCAGCCCAGCTGGGGTCCGGGGCAACGAGCAGTACTTC.